This TCR beta chain is from a study of CD8+ T cells in alopecia areata. Indicated treatment: oral pan-JAK inhibitor, 5-10 mg twice daily. Extracted RNA was reverse transcribed, and the resulting cDNA served as sequencing template. The protocol was immunoSEQ multiplex PCR, while the TCRdb copy is restricted to in-frame clones and leaves out a portion. Of about 300,000 clones listed, 55% to 70% are singletons. V was cut by 0 bases and J by 7 bases, with 15 bases left in between. Germline CDR1 is MGHRA and CDR2 is YSYEKL. The CDR3 runs to 15 residues. V gene TRBV4-1 combines with J gene TRBJ2-5, with D possibly called TRBD1 or TRBD2 (5 bases each). The source was CD4+ T cells sorted from blood, collected at week 24, from a patient treated with tofacitinib. The TCR sequence derives from a human donor with alopecia areata. CDR3 coding DNA: TGCGCCAGCAGCCAAGACCTTGGGACCTCGGGGACCCAGTACTTC. This gives the protein CASSQDLGTSGTQYF.